This T cell receptor beta chain is drawn from a study of blood T cells in healthy people across ages. This clonotype has just a few counts. There are 16 residues in the CDR3. The junction had 10 bases not matched to a gene; V was cut back by 1 base and J by 7 bases. Germline values: CDR1 KGHDR, CDR2 SFDVKD. Total RNA amounts of at least 6 micrograms were extracted per sample. The second PCR ran about 6 to 12 cycles with a sample-barcoded 5' primer and J-beta primers. TCRdb used MiXCR to reprocess the 5' RACE reads, holding one entry per CDR3 protein. The data show 1.5 million to 2 million distinct CDR3 sequences, 25% to 30% seen once.

The chain couples TRBV24-1 to TRBJ2-3, with TRBD2 matching over 7 bases. The material sequenced was blood. This clonotype was obtained from a woman younger than 45 in good health. The CDR3 nucleotides are TGTGCCACCAGTGATTTCCGAGCGGGGCGCTCAAATACGCAGTATTTT. It translates to CATSDFRAGRSNTQYF.